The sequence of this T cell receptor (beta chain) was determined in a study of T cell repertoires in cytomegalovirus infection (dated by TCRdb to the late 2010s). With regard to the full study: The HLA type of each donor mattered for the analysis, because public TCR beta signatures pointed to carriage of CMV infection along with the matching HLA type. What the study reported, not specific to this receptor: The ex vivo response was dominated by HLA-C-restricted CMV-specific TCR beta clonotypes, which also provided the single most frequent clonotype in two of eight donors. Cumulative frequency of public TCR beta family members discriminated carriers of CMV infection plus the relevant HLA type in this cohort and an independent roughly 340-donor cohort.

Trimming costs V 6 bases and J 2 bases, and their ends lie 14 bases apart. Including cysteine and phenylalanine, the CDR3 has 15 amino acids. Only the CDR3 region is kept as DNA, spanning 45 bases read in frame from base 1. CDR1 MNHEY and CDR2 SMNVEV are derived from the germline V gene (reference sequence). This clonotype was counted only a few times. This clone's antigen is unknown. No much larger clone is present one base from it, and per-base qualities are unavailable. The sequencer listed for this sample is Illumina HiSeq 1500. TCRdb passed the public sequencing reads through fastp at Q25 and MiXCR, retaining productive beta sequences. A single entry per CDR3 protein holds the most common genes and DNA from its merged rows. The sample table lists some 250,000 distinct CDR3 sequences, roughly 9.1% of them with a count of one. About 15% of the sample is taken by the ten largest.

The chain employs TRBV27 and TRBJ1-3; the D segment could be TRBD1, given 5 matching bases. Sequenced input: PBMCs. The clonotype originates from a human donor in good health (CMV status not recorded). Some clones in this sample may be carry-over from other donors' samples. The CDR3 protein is CASSRQGTTGNTIYF. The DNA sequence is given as TGTGCCAGCAGCCGCCAGGGTACGACTGGAAACACCATATATTTT.